This TCR beta chain was captured by sequencing in a study of T-cell reconstitution after alpha-beta-depleted transplantation in children. Findings and limits, study-wide: At one year after transplant, newly produced T cells mostly accounted for T-cell counts and diversity.

This CDR3 contains 17 residues. Germline assignment: CDR1 MNHEY and CDR2 SVGEGT. The trim removed 0 bases at V and 9 bases at J, leaving 14 bases unmatched. TCRbeta library preparation incorporated unique molecular identifiers. TCRdb analysed the PCR reads with MiXCR anew, one entry per CDR3 protein. Seen here are some 300,000 distinct CDR3 sequences, 7.5% to 9% observed once, and the top ten hold about 9.1%. Remarks on this clonotype: Antigen: not known.

The specimen was peripheral blood, collected 360 days after TCRalphabeta/CD19-depleted stem cell transplant. This sequence originates from a female patient aged 2-15 years who had a stem cell transplant for Fanconi anemia, so the T cells may come from the graft donor. This sequence joins TRBV6-2 or TRBV6-3 and TRBJ2-7, with TRBD2 matching over 10 bases. CDR3 sequence reads: CASSYSILAGVPGAQYF. For the CDR3, the DNA is TGTGCCAGCAGTTACTCGATTCTAGCGGGAGTCCCTGGTGCGCAGTACTTC.